The following is a T cell receptor (beta chain) sequence with its context. V was clipped by 1 base and J by 0 bases; unmatched bases: 4. This CDR3 has 17 amino acids. Germline V gives CDR1 SGHTA, CDR2 FQGNSA. The record originates from a study of blood T cell repertoires in COVID-19. Whole-study context: Both acute and convalescent COVID-19 samples were obtained from the United States, Italy and Spain. PBMCs, B-cell-depleted T cells, or T cells provided the cDNA or gDNA that made up the material.

In the original processing: Reference gene primer amplification gave estimated nucleated cell counts. Sequenced by immunoSEQ multiplex PCR; TCRdb stores in-frame clones only, minus some. The DNA gave D and trimming, while V, J and clone size come from that table. The data show roughly 410,000 clones, around 91% seen once. Seattle participants joined during active infection and were tracked over time. The source material was peripheral blood. The chain couples TRBV7-2 to TRBJ2-2; TRBD2 aligns across 8 bases. The clonotype was recovered from a woman aged 40 to 55 with COVID-19, enrolled during active disease. The CDR3 DNA follows: TGTGCCAGCAGCTTAGGAGCGGGGGACCCGAACACCGGGGAGCTGTTTTTT. It is translated as CASSLGAGDPNTGELFF. Full variable domain (remainder filled in from reference TRBV7-2 and TRBJ2-2): GAGVSQSPSNKVTEKGKDVELRCDPISGHTALYWYRQSLGQGLEFLIYFQGNSAPDKSGLPSDRFSAERTGGSVSTLTIQRTQQEDSAVYLCASSLGAGDPNTGELFFGEGSRLTVL.